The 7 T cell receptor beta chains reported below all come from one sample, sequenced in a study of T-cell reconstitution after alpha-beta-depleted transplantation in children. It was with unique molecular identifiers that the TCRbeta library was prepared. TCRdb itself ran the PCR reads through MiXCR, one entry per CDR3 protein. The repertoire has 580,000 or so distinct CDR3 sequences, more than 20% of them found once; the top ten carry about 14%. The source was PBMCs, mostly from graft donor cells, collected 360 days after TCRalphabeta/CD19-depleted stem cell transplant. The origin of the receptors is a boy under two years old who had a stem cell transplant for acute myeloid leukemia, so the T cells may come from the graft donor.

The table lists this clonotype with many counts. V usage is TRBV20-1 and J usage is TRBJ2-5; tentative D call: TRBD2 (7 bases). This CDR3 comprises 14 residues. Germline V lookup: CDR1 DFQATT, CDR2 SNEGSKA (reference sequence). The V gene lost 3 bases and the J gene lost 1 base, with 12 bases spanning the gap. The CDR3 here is CSASTAGAQETQYF. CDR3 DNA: TGCAGTGCTAGTACCGCGGGGGCCCAAGAGACCCAGTACTTC.

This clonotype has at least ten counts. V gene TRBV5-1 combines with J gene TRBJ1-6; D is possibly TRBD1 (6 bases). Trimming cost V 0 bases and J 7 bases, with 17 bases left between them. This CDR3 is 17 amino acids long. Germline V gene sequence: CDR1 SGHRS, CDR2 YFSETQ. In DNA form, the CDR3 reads TGCGCCAGCAGCTTGGACCTACAGGGAACTTCGAATTCACCCCTCCACTTT. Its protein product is CASSLDLQGTSNSPLHF.

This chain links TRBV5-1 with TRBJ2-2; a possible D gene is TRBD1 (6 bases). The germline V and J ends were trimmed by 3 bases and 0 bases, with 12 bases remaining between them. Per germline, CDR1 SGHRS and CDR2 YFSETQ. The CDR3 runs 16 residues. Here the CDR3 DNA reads TGCGCCAGCAGCTCCGACAGGATAGCGAACACCGGGGAGCTGTTTTTT. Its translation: CASSSDRIANTGELFF. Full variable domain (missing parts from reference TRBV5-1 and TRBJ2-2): KAGVTQTPRYLIKTRGQQVTLSCSPISGHRSVSWYQQTPGQGLQFLFEYFSETQRNKGNFPGRFSGRQFSNSRSEMNVSTLELGDSALYLCASSSDRIANTGELFFGEGSRLTVL.

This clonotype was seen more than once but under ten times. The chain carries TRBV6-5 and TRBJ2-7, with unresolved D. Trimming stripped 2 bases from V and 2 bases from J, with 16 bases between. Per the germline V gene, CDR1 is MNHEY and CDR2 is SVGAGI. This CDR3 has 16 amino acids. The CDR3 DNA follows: TGTGCCAGCAGTTACCGGTGGGGTGTTGGAACCTACGAGCAGTACTTC. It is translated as CASSYRWGVGTYEQYF.

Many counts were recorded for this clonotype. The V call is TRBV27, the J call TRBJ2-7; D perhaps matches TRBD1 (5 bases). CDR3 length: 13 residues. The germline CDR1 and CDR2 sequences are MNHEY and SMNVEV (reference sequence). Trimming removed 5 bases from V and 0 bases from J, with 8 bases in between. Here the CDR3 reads CASSPQGSYEQYF. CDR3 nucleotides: TGTGCCAGCAGTCCTCAGGGCTCCTACGAGCAGTACTTC.

CDR3 residues: CASSLGQGAGDEQFF. The CDR3 DNA reads as TGTGCCAGCAGCTTAGGGCAGGGGGCTGGAGATGAGCAGTTCTTC. This chain joins TRBV7-9 and TRBJ2-1, with 8 bases identical to TRBD1. The germline CDR1 and CDR2 sequences are SEHNR and FQNEAQ (reference sequence). Unmatched junction bases numbered 7, after V lost 1 base and J lost 8 bases. There are 15 residues in the CDR3. Based on the CDR3 plus reference TRBV7-9 and TRBJ2-1, the full variable domain is DTGVSQNPRHKITKRGQNVTFRCDPISEHNRLYWYRQTLGQGPEFLTYFQNEAQLEKSRLLSDRFSAERPKGSFSTLEIQRTEQGDSAMYLCASSLGQGAGDEQFFGPGTRLTVL.

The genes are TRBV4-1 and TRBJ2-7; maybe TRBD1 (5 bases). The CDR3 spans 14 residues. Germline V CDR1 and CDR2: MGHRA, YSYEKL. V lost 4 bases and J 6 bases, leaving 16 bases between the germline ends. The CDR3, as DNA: TGCGCCAGCAGCCCCCTGCCGACAGAGTGCGAGCAGTACGTC. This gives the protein CASSPLPTECEQYV.